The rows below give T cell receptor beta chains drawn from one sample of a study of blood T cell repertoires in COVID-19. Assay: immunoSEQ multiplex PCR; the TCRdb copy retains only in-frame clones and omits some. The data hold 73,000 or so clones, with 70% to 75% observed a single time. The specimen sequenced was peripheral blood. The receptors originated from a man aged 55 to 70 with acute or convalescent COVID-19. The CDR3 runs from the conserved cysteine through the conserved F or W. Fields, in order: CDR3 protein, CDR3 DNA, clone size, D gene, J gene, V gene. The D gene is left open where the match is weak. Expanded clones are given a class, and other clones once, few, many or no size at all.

CASSRGQGDSGNTIYF TGTGCCAGCAGCCGTGGACAGGGAGACTCTGGAAACACCATATATTTT - TRBD1 TRBJ1-3 TRBV5-6
CASSEQGQGADTQYF TGTGCCAGCAGTGAACAGGGACAGGGGGCAGATACGCAGTATTTT - TRBD1 TRBJ2-3 TRBV6-1
CATSRGLAGEEETQYF TGTGCCACCAGCAGAGGGCTAGCGGGGGAGGAAGAGACCCAGTACTTC - TRBD2 TRBJ2-5 TRBV15
CASSQREVTDTQYF TGTGCCAGCAGTCAGCGGGAGGTCACAGATACGCAGTATTTT - TRBD2 TRBJ2-3 TRBV6-5
CASSLPFDRGKQETQYF TGTGCCAGCAGCTTACCCTTCGACAGGGGGAAACAAGAGACCCAGTACTTC - TRBD1 TRBJ2-5 TRBV7-9
CASSLGDSPLHF TGTGCCAGTAGCCTTGGAGATTCACCCCTCCACTTT - - TRBJ1-6 TRBV19
CASSSWGGLTDTQYF TGTGCCAGCAGCTCATGGGGGGGCCTGACAGATACGCAGTATTTT - - TRBJ2-3 TRBV11-1
CASSWSGSFETQYF TGTGCCAGCAGTTGGTCAGGGTCCTTCGAGACCCAGTACTTC - - TRBJ2-5 TRBV6-2/TRBV6-3
CASSLDSLEAFF TGTGCCAGCAGCTTGGACAGCCTTGAAGCTTTCTTT - - TRBJ1-1 TRBV5-4
CASSLEGLNTDTQYF TGTGCCAGCAGCTTGGAGGGTCTTAACACAGATACGCAGTATTTT - - TRBJ2-3 TRBV7-3
CASRETGGDYGYTF TGTGCCAGCAGGGAAACAGGGGGCGACTATGGCTACACCTTC few TRBD1 TRBJ1-2 TRBV2
CASSEGGVLAGSETQYF TGTGCCAGCAGTGAAGGAGGAGTCCTAGCGGGGTCAGAGACCCAGTACTTC - TRBD2 TRBJ2-5 TRBV2
CATSDLGDRGLNEQFF TGTGCCACCAGTGATTTGGGGGACAGGGGGCTAAATGAGCAGTTCTTC many TRBD1 TRBJ2-1 TRBV24-1
CASSLVGGHTGELFF TGTGCCAGCAGCTTGGTTGGGGGCCACACCGGGGAGCTGTTTTTT - - TRBJ2-2 TRBV5-5
CASSVEVLAGRAREFF TGTGCCAGCAGCGTAGAGGTCCTAGCGGGACGGGCACGGGAGTTCTTC few TRBD2 TRBJ2-1 TRBV9
CASSLGDRDTGELFF TGCGCCAGCAGCTTGGGTGACAGGGACACCGGGGAGCTGTTTTTT medium-sized TRBD1 TRBJ2-2 TRBV5-1
CASSDIAGEGDTQYF TGTGCCAGCAGCGATATAGCGGGGGAGGGAGATACGCAGTATTTT - TRBD2 TRBJ2-3 TRBV5-4
CASSPRTSGRETQYF TGTGCCAGCAGTCCCCGGACTAGCGGGAGAGAGACCCAGTACTTC - TRBD2 TRBJ2-5 TRBV5-4
CATSRDINEKLFF TGTGCCACCAGCAGAGACATTAATGAAAAACTGTTTTTT - - TRBJ1-4 TRBV15
CASSLGQAGTNEQFF TGTGCCAGCAGCTTAGGTCAAGCGGGTACGAATGAGCAGTTCTTC - - TRBJ2-1 TRBV7-3
CASSERLAGGNEQFF TGTGCCAGCAGCGAGAGACTAGCCGGAGGCAATGAGCAGTTCTTC - TRBD2 TRBJ2-1 TRBV3-1/TRBV3-2
CASSTDRYNEKLFF TGTGCCAGCAGTACGGACAGATATAATGAAAAACTGTTTTTT - - TRBJ1-4 TRBV6-5
CASSLGGAGQPQHF TGCGCCAGCAGCTTAGGGGGGGCAGGTCAGCCCCAGCATTTT - - TRBJ1-5 TRBV5-1
CASSPGISTGELFF TGTGCCAGCAGCCCCGGGATTTCCACCGGGGAGCTGTTTTTT many - TRBJ2-2 TRBV5-6
CASSSGTGNTGELFF TGCGCCAGCAGCTCCGGGACAGGAAACACCGGGGAGCTGTTTTTT - TRBD1 TRBJ2-2 TRBV5-1
CAISDFRAGEGEQYF TGTGCCATCAGTGATTTTAGGGCAGGGGAGGGCGAGCAGTACTTC - - TRBJ2-7 TRBV10-3
CASRLPGNEQFF TGTGCCAGTAGGCTGCCCGGCAATGAGCAGTTCTTC - - TRBJ2-1 TRBV19
CASSPTGQDEQFF TGTGCCAGCAGCCCGACAGGGCAGGATGAGCAGTTCTTC - TRBD1 TRBJ2-1 TRBV6-4
CAISGVGGDTGELFF TGTGCCATCAGTGGGGTAGGGGGTGACACCGGGGAGCTGTTTTTT - - TRBJ2-2 TRBV10-3
CASRVRQGPSYEQYF TGTGCCAGCAGGGTACGACAGGGGCCCTCCTACGAGCAGTACTTC - TRBD1 TRBJ2-7 TRBV6-5
CASGLDQQGKLFF TGTGCTAGTGGTTTGGATCAGCAGGGGAAACTGTTTTTT - - TRBJ1-4 TRBV12-5
CASSKGSSGLQETQYF TGTGCCAGCAGCAAGGGGTCTAGCGGGCTGCAAGAGACCCAGTACTTC - TRBD2 TRBJ2-5 TRBV3-1/TRBV3-2
CASSTRTGWRDTQYF TGTGCCAGTAGTACCCGGACAGGGTGGAGAGATACGCAGTATTTT - TRBD1 TRBJ2-3 TRBV19
CASSPGVHEQFF TGTGCCAGCTCACCAGGAGTACATGAGCAGTTCTTC - - TRBJ2-1 TRBV18
CASSPASGLQETQYF TGTGCCAGCTCACCAGCTAGCGGCCTACAAGAGACCCAGTACTTC - TRBD2 TRBJ2-5 TRBV18
CASSYSLPGNTGELFF TGTGCCAGCAGTTACTCGTTACCAGGGAACACCGGGGAGCTGTTTTTT few - TRBJ2-2 TRBV6-5
CASSQEWGYEQFF TGTGCCAGCAGCCAAGAATGGGGCTATGAGCAGTTCTTC once - TRBJ2-1 TRBV14
CASRPDRANTEAFF TGTGCCAGCAGACCTGACAGGGCGAACACTGAAGCTTTCTTT - TRBD1 TRBJ1-1 TRBV5-6
CASSLRTGEANTQYF TGTGCCAGCAGCTTGCGGACAGGGGAAGCTAATACGCAGTATTTT few TRBD1 TRBJ2-3 TRBV5-6
CASSSGWDNEQFF TGTGCCAGCAGTTCAGGGTGGGACAATGAGCAGTTCTTC - - TRBJ2-1 TRBV11-3
CASSEWVSSNQPQHF TGTGCCAGCAGTGAATGGGTTAGCAGCAATCAGCCCCAGCATTTT - - TRBJ1-5 TRBV6-1
CASRDTGGNTGELFF TGTGCCAGCAGGGATACAGGGGGTAACACCGGGGAGCTGTTTTTT - TRBD1 TRBJ2-2 TRBV6-5
CATSVGTSREETQYF TGTGCCACCAGTGTCGGGACTAGCAGAGAAGAGACCCAGTACTTC - TRBD2 TRBJ2-5 TRBV24-1
CASRFRGPGAGELFF TGTGCCAGTAGGTTCCGGGGTCCAGGGGCCGGGGAGCTGTTTTTT - - TRBJ2-2 TRBV19
CASSTTSGGGDTQYF TGTGCCAGTAGCACGACTAGCGGGGGGGGAGATACGCAGTATTTT - TRBD2 TRBJ2-3 TRBV19
CASSPDGGGRTGELFF TGCGCCAGCAGCCCCGATGGGGGAGGGCGCACCGGGGAGCTGTTTTTT - TRBD2 TRBJ2-2 TRBV5-1
CASSSSVLSYNEQFF TGTGCCAGCAGCTCCAGCGTTCTCTCCTACAATGAGCAGTTCTTC - - TRBJ2-1 TRBV5-4
CASSLGAQFLYGYTF TGTGCCAGCAGCTTGGGGGCACAGTTCCTCTATGGCTACACCTTC - - TRBJ1-2 TRBV5-4
CASSSRQGKDEKLFF TGCGCCAGCAGCTCCCGACAGGGGAAAGATGAAAAACTGTTTTTT few TRBD1 TRBJ1-4 TRBV5-1
CATSDGDGQNTGELFF TGTGCCACCAGTGATGGCGACGGACAGAACACCGGGGAGCTGTTTTTT - - TRBJ2-2 TRBV24-1
CASSLGPYDRSKNIQYF TGTGCCAGCAGCTTAGGCCCCTACGATAGGAGCAAAAACATTCAGTACTTC - - TRBJ2-4 TRBV7-3
CASSGVLAGASDTQYF TGCGCCAGCAGCGGGGTCCTAGCGGGAGCGTCAGATACGCAGTATTTT - TRBD2 TRBJ2-3 TRBV5-1
CASSRSGSSYNEQFF TGTGCCAGCAGCCGGTCGGGAAGCTCCTACAATGAGCAGTTCTTC - - TRBJ2-1 TRBV3-1/TRBV3-2
CASSGGLAGNQETQYF TGTGCCAGCAGCGGGGGACTAGCGGGAAATCAAGAGACCCAGTACTTC - TRBD2 TRBJ2-5 TRBV9